The entry below describes one T cell receptor beta chain. This record belongs to a study of blood T cell repertoires in COVID-19. At the level of the study: COVID-19 samples collected from the United States, Italy and Spain covered acute and convalescent phases.

Using immunoSEQ multiplex PCR, the repertoire was profiled, and TCRdb retains in-frame clones only, with some absent. Of 95,000 to 100,000 clones in the sample, 86% were seen once. V lost 2 bases and J lost 5; bases outside the gene matches: 6. The CDR3 is 15 amino acids. Germline V gene lookup returns CDR1 MNHEY and CDR2 SVGEGT. Sequenced material: peripheral blood. The source is a man at least 80 years old with acute or convalescent COVID-19. The chain combines TRBV6-2 or TRBV6-3 with TRBJ1-5; 7 nucleotides match TRBD1. CDR3 DNA: TGTGCCAGCAGTTACCCGACAGGGAAGGATCAGCCCCAGCATTTT. Translated, it gives CASSYPTGKDQPQHF.